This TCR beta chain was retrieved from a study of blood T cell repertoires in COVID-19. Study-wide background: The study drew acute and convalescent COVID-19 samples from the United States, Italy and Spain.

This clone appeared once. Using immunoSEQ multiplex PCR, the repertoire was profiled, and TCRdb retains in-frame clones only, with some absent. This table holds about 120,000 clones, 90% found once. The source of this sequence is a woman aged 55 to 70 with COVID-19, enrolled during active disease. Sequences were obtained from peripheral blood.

The CDR3 protein is CASSQVGQGSYEQYF. The CDR3 nucleotides read TGCGCCAGCAGCCAAGTAGGACAGGGATCCTACGAGCAGTACTTC. The J gene is TRBJ2-7, the V gene TRBV4-1; 8 bases line up with TRBD1. The CDR3 extends over 15 amino acids. Germline-derived CDR1 and CDR2 are MGHRA and YSYEKL. With V trimmed by 1 base and J by 1 base, 3 bases remained unmatched.